Following are 2 T cell receptor beta chains from one sample sequenced in a study of shared clonotypes between healthy human individuals. The method was immunoSEQ multiplex PCR; TCRdb's version includes in-frame clones alone and lacks a portion of them. Here the sample spans some 1,100,000 clones, 70% to 80% being singletons. The source material was memory CD4+ T cells from PBMCs. The subset was: CD45RA-negative fraction. These receptor sequences come from a man aged 18 to 29 in good health. Some clones in this sample may be carry-over from other donors' samples.

The chain joins TRBV11-2 to TRBJ2-7, with D possibly being TRBD2 (5 bases). Trimming took off 4 bases at V and 0 bases at J, with 13 bases between the two ends. The CDR3 contains 15 residues. Germline loops: CDR1 SGHAT, CDR2 FQNNGV. CDR3 sequence: CASSSDWESSYEQYF. The CDR3 bases are TGTGCCAGCAGCTCGGACTGGGAGAGCTCCTACGAGCAGTACTTC.

V usage is TRBV7-2 and J usage is TRBJ2-7; D might be TRBD1 (6 bases). V was cut by 1 base and J by 2 bases, with 12 bases left in between. The CDR3 sequence is 15 residues long. CDR1 is SGHTA, CDR2 FQGNSA, per germline. The CDR3 DNA reads as TGTGCCAGCAGCTTAGGGCAGGGGAACCCCTACGAGCAGTACTTC. It codes for CASSLGQGNPYEQYF. Full variable domain (rest looked up from reference TRBV7-2 and TRBJ2-7): GAGVSQSPSNKVTEKGKDVELRCDPISGHTALYWYRQSLGQGLEFLIYFQGNSAPDKSGLPSDRFSAERTGGSVSTLTIQRTQQEDSAVYLCASSLGQGNPYEQYFGPGTRLTVT.